This paragraph covers one T cell receptor beta chain sequence. These data are taken from a study of blood T cell repertoires in COVID-19. Study at large: The origin of the acute and convalescent COVID-19 samples was the United States, Italy and Spain. T cells, B-cell-depleted T cells, or PBMCs provided the cDNA or gDNA that served as material.

The germline gives CDR1 SQVTM, CDR2 ANQGSEA. The CDR3 sequence is 16 residues long. Trimming left V 0 bases short and J 6 bases short, with 18 bases between. Methods used by the authors: For nucleated cells, counts were estimated from reference gene primer amplification. Using immunoSEQ multiplex PCR, the repertoire was profiled, and TCRdb retains in-frame clones only, with some absent. V and J calls and clone size are those listed in that table; D and trimming were worked out from the DNA. The sample shows about 140,000 clones, roughly 84% of them seen only once. The chain is built from TRBV29-1 and TRBJ2-1; a weak D match, TRBD1 (6 bases). Sequenced: peripheral blood. This TCR derives from an older woman with acute or convalescent COVID-19. Here the CDR3 reads CSVEEGAGVLFNEQFF. CDR3 sequence (DNA): TGCAGCGTTGAAGAAGGGGCAGGGGTACTATTCAATGAGCAGTTCTTC.